This is a list of T cell receptor beta chains from one sample in a study of blood T cells in healthy people across ages. One entry per CDR3 protein results from TCRdb running MiXCR on the 5' RACE reads. The sample lists hundreds of thousands of distinct CDR3 sequences, more than 45% occurring once. Sequencing was performed on blood. The receptors here all came from a man younger than 40 in good health. CDR3s include the opening cysteine and the closing phenylalanine or tryptophan. Fields, in order: clone size, J gene, V gene, D gene, CDR3 protein, CDR3 DNA. A D gene is named only where the DNA matches it firmly. Expanded clones are given a class, and other clones once, few, many or no size at all.

abundance: once; j_gene: TRBJ2-1; v_gene: TRBV20-1; d_gene: NA; CDR3aa: CSARRDHYNEQFF; CDR3nt: TGCAGTGCTCGCCGGGACCACTACAATGAGCAGTTCTTC
abundance: NA; j_gene: TRBJ2-5; v_gene: TRBV30; d_gene: TRBD2; CDR3aa: CAWTSGAQETQYF; CDR3nt: TGTGCCTGGACTAGCGGGGCTCAAGAGACCCAGTACTTC
abundance: NA; j_gene: TRBJ2-5; v_gene: TRBV20-1; d_gene: NA; CDR3aa: CSASWSGLKETQYF; CDR3nt: TGCAGTGCTAGTTGGAGCGGTTTAAAAGAGACCCAGTACTTC
abundance: once; j_gene: TRBJ2-7; v_gene: TRBV7-2; d_gene: NA; CDR3aa: CASSLVQGGPGYEQYF; CDR3nt: TGTGCCAGCAGCTTAGTCCAAGGAGGCCCTGGGTACGAGCAGTACTTC
abundance: NA; j_gene: TRBJ2-5; v_gene: TRBV10-3; d_gene: TRBD1; CDR3aa: CAISEGTGGWETQYF; CDR3nt: TGTGCCATCAGTGAAGGGACAGGGGGCTGGGAGACCCAGTACTTC
abundance: few; j_gene: TRBJ2-1; v_gene: TRBV7-2; d_gene: TRBD2; CDR3aa: CASSLQWTSGYYNEQFF; CDR3nt: TGTGCCAGCAGCTTACAATGGACTAGCGGGTACTACAATGAGCAGTTCTTC
abundance: NA; j_gene: TRBJ2-7; v_gene: TRBV14; d_gene: TRBD2; CDR3aa: CASSQRTPGHHERELSYEQYF; CDR3nt: TGTGCCAGCAGCCAACGGACACCGGGACACCATGAGCGGGAGTTGTCCTACGAGCAGTACTTC
abundance: NA; j_gene: TRBJ2-1; v_gene: TRBV7-2; d_gene: TRBD2; CDR3aa: CASSSLLAGGYNEQFF; CDR3nt: TGTGCCAGCAGCTCACTCCTAGCGGGGGGGTACAATGAGCAGTTCTTC
abundance: few; j_gene: TRBJ1-5; v_gene: TRBV5-1; d_gene: NA; CDR3aa: CASSSDGFSNQPQHF; CDR3nt: TGCGCCAGCAGCTCGGACGGCTTTAGCAATCAGCCCCAGCATTTT
abundance: NA; j_gene: TRBJ2-2; v_gene: TRBV12-3/TRBV12-4; d_gene: NA; CDR3aa: CASSNYEGGNTGELFF; CDR3nt: TGTGCCAGCAGCAATTACGAGGGAGGGAACACCGGGGAGCTGTTTTTT
abundance: once; j_gene: TRBJ1-1; v_gene: TRBV7-9; d_gene: NA; CDR3aa: CASSSLNRDPYTEAFF; CDR3nt: TGTGCCAGCAGCTCCCTCAACCGGGACCCCTACACTGAAGCTTTCTTT
abundance: few; j_gene: TRBJ2-1; v_gene: TRBV7-2; d_gene: NA; CDR3aa: CASKGSSYNEQFF; CDR3nt: TGTGCCAGCAAGGGCAGCTCCTACAATGAGCAGTTCTTC
abundance: NA; j_gene: TRBJ2-3; v_gene: TRBV12-3/TRBV12-4; d_gene: NA; CDR3aa: CASSSFHVGTGTDTQYF; CDR3nt: TGTGCCAGCAGTTCGTTTCATGTCGGGACGGGCACAGATACGCAGTATTTT
abundance: NA; j_gene: TRBJ1-2; v_gene: TRBV28; d_gene: NA; CDR3aa: CASSPGVYGYTF; CDR3nt: TGTGCCAGCAGTCCCGGCGTGTATGGCTACACCTTC
abundance: few; j_gene: TRBJ2-1; v_gene: TRBV7-9; d_gene: NA; CDR3aa: CASSLLAGSPIISYNEQFF; CDR3nt: TGTGCCAGCAGCTTATTAGCCGGAAGCCCGATAATATCCTACAATGAGCAGTTCTTC
abundance: once; j_gene: TRBJ2-3; v_gene: TRBV6-5; d_gene: NA; CDR3aa: CASSSSGPFTTDTQYF; CDR3nt: TGTGCCAGCAGTTCCTCAGGGCCTTTCACCACAGATACGCAGTATTTT
abundance: few; j_gene: TRBJ2-1; v_gene: TRBV4-2; d_gene: NA; CDR3aa: CASSQVTPDEYNEQFF; CDR3nt: TGTGCCAGCAGCCAAGTGACCCCCGACGAATACAATGAGCAGTTCTTC
abundance: NA; j_gene: TRBJ2-7; v_gene: TRBV4-2; d_gene: TRBD2; CDR3aa: CASSQRTSGRGDLFYEQYF; CDR3nt: TGTGCCAGCAGCCAACGGACTAGCGGGAGAGGGGACCTCTTCTACGAGCAGTACTTC
abundance: few; j_gene: TRBJ1-2; v_gene: TRBV28; d_gene: TRBD1; CDR3aa: CASRSGGTGGYTF; CDR3nt: TGTGCCAGCAGGAGCGGCGGGACAGGTGGCTACACCTTC
abundance: NA; j_gene: TRBJ2-2; v_gene: TRBV7-2; d_gene: TRBD2; CDR3aa: CASTSSGSGELFF; CDR3nt: TGTGCCAGCACGTCTAGCGGGAGCGGGGAGCTGTTTTTT
abundance: NA; j_gene: TRBJ2-7; v_gene: TRBV20-1; d_gene: TRBD1; CDR3aa: CSASGGQGHYEQYF; CDR3nt: TGCAGTGCTAGTGGGGGACAGGGGCATTACGAGCAGTACTTC
abundance: NA; j_gene: TRBJ2-1; v_gene: TRBV24-1; d_gene: TRBD2; CDR3aa: CATSDRTSVHEQFF; CDR3nt: TGTGCCACCAGTGACCGGACTAGCGTACATGAGCAGTTCTTC
abundance: once; j_gene: TRBJ1-6; v_gene: TRBV28; d_gene: NA; CDR3aa: CASRDVGEPLHF; CDR3nt: TGTGCCAGCAGGGATGTGGGGGAACCCCTCCACTTT
abundance: NA; j_gene: TRBJ1-2; v_gene: TRBV14; d_gene: NA; CDR3aa: CASSYQGSNYGYTF; CDR3nt: TGTGCCAGCAGCTACCAGGGGTCTAACTATGGCTACACCTTC
abundance: NA; j_gene: TRBJ2-3; v_gene: TRBV20-1; d_gene: NA; CDR3aa: CSARDWILLGQRTDTQYF; CDR3nt: TGCAGTGCTAGAGATTGGATACTCCTCGGACAGAGAACAGATACGCAGTATTTT
abundance: NA; j_gene: TRBJ2-1; v_gene: TRBV4-1; d_gene: TRBD1; CDR3aa: CASSQFVDRESSYNEQFF; CDR3nt: TGCGCCAGCAGCCAATTTGTGGACAGGGAGAGCTCCTACAATGAGCAGTTCTTC
abundance: NA; j_gene: TRBJ2-3; v_gene: TRBV9; d_gene: NA; CDR3aa: CASSTGTLLYF; CDR3nt: TGCGCCAGCAGCACCGGGACACTTTTGTATTTT
abundance: NA; j_gene: TRBJ2-7; v_gene: TRBV20-1; d_gene: TRBD2; CDR3aa: CSASFNLAGAPYEQYF; CDR3nt: TGCAGTGCTAGTTTTAATCTAGCGGGTGCCCCCTACGAGCAGTACTTC
abundance: NA; j_gene: TRBJ1-2; v_gene: TRBV20-1; d_gene: NA; CDR3aa: CSARQSRAGIDYGYTF; CDR3nt: TGCAGTGCTAGACAATCGAGGGCAGGGATAGACTATGGCTACACCTTC
abundance: NA; j_gene: TRBJ2-1; v_gene: TRBV10-3; d_gene: TRBD2; CDR3aa: CAIRRTSGGRAYNEQFF; CDR3nt: TGTGCCATCAGGCGGACTAGCGGCGGGCGAGCCTACAATGAGCAGTTCTTC
abundance: NA; j_gene: TRBJ2-7; v_gene: TRBV9; d_gene: NA; CDR3aa: CASSQIADSYEQYF; CDR3nt: TGTGCCAGCAGCCAGATAGCGGACTCCTACGAGCAGTACTTC
abundance: NA; j_gene: TRBJ2-7; v_gene: TRBV29-1; d_gene: TRBD1; CDR3aa: CSVRIRDRGYEQYF; CDR3nt: TGCAGCGTCAGGATCCGGGACAGGGGATACGAGCAGTACTTC
abundance: NA; j_gene: TRBJ2-1; v_gene: TRBV7-2; d_gene: TRBD1; CDR3aa: CASSLSGQGRGEQFF; CDR3nt: TGTGCCAGCAGCTTAAGTGGACAGGGCCGCGGTGAGCAGTTCTTC
abundance: NA; j_gene: TRBJ2-3; v_gene: TRBV20-1; d_gene: TRBD2; CDR3aa: CSATTGTSETSTDTQYF; CDR3nt: TGCAGTGCTACGACTGGGACTAGCGAAACGAGCACAGATACGCAGTATTTT
abundance: few; j_gene: TRBJ2-7; v_gene: TRBV11-1; d_gene: TRBD2; CDR3aa: CASSLPSGVNPYEQYF; CDR3nt: TGTGCCAGCAGCTTACCGAGCGGGGTGAACCCGTACGAGCAGTACTTC
abundance: few; j_gene: TRBJ2-3; v_gene: TRBV5-1; d_gene: NA; CDR3aa: CASSLYARDTDTQYF; CDR3nt: TGCGCCAGCAGCTTGTATGCGCGGGACACAGATACGCAGTATTTT
abundance: NA; j_gene: TRBJ2-3; v_gene: TRBV7-2; d_gene: TRBD2; CDR3aa: CASIGTSGTTDTQYF; CDR3nt: TGTGCCAGCATAGGGACTAGCGGGACCACAGATACGCAGTATTTT
abundance: NA; j_gene: TRBJ2-7; v_gene: TRBV6-2/TRBV6-3; d_gene: TRBD2; CDR3aa: CASTSLTSGSYEQYF; CDR3nt: TGTGCCAGCACCTCCTTGACTAGCGGGTCCTACGAGCAGTACTTC
abundance: NA; j_gene: TRBJ2-5; v_gene: TRBV24-1; d_gene: NA; CDR3aa: CATSVREQETQYF; CDR3nt: TGTGCCACCAGTGTGAGGGAGCAAGAGACCCAGTACTTC
abundance: NA; j_gene: TRBJ2-1; v_gene: TRBV6-6; d_gene: NA; CDR3aa: CASSYYRAPKWGEEFF; CDR3nt: TGTGCCAGCAGTTACTACCGGGCCCCAAAGTGGGGGGAAGAGTTCTTC
abundance: NA; j_gene: TRBJ2-3; v_gene: TRBV3-1; d_gene: TRBD2; CDR3aa: CASSPAGADTQYF; CDR3nt: TGTGCCAGCAGCCCAGCGGGAGCAGATACGCAGTATTTT
abundance: NA; j_gene: TRBJ1-6; v_gene: TRBV2; d_gene: NA; CDR3aa: CANSEESDRLLHF; CDR3nt: TGTGCCAACAGTGAGGAATCCGATCGTCTCCTCCACTTT
abundance: few; j_gene: TRBJ1-1; v_gene: TRBV7-8; d_gene: NA; CDR3aa: CASSSQENTEAFF; CDR3nt: TGTGCCAGCAGCTCCCAGGAGAACACTGAAGCTTTCTTT
abundance: NA; j_gene: TRBJ2-4; v_gene: TRBV20-1; d_gene: NA; CDR3aa: CSARRQTKNIQYF; CDR3nt: TGCAGTGCTAGACGTCAGACCAAAAACATTCAGTACTTC
abundance: few; j_gene: TRBJ2-5; v_gene: TRBV7-2; d_gene: NA; CDR3aa: CASSLFSETQYF; CDR3nt: TGTGCCAGCAGCTTATTCTCCGAGACCCAGTACTTC
abundance: once; j_gene: TRBJ1-6; v_gene: TRBV20-1; d_gene: NA; CDR3aa: CSARDIRRLHF; CDR3nt: TGCAGTGCTAGAGATATACGGCGCCTCCACTTT